This passage covers 21 T cell receptor beta chains from one sample sequenced in a study of OX40 agonist ivuxolimab in advanced cancers. TCRdb keeps only in-frame clones here, not all; method: immunoSEQ multiplex PCR. The sample has 90,000 to 100,000 clones, 85% to 90% seen once. The sample in question was CD4+ or CD8+ T cells sorted from blood, obtained in a trial of the OX40 agonist ivuxolimab. The receptor set was obtained from an adult with an advanced solid tumor such as melanoma, head and neck, liver or kidney cancer.

The chain carries TRBV15 and TRBJ2-4; TRBD2 agrees at 7 bases. The germline V gene has CDR1 LNHNV and CDR2 YYDKDF (reference sequence). The CDR3 is 11 amino acids. Trimming removed 4 bases from V and 11 bases from J; junction bases left unmatched: 2. CDR3 residues: CATSTGGFQYF. The DNA for the CDR3 is TGTGCCACCAGCACCGGGGGGTTTCAGTACTTC.

The rearrangement links TRBV25-1 to TRBJ2-2; either TRBD1 or TRBD2 may supply D (6 bases each). CDR1 and CDR2 from the germline V gene are MGHDK and SYGVNS. Trimming took 8 bases from V and 6 from J, leaving 7 bases between them. This CDR3 region has 11 residues. Here the CDR3 DNA reads TGTGCCAGCCGGGGGCCCGGGGAGCTGTTTTTT. Its translation: CASRGPGELFF.

This chain uses TRBV5-1 with TRBJ1-3; the match to TRBD1 covers 7 bases. Germline CDR1 SGHRS, CDR2 YFSETQ. The CDR3 contains 14 residues. V shed 5 bases, J shed 4 bases, and the junction held 6 bases outside the gene matches. The CDR3 coding sequence is TGCGCCAGCAGTCGACAGGGTTCAGGAAACACCATATATTTT. Translated: CASSRQGSGNTIYF.

DNA for the CDR3: TGTGCCAGCACGCCTAGGAGGACCAGCAATCAGCCCCAGCATTTT. Amino acid sequence: CASTPRRTSNQPQHF. This chain links TRBV6-5 with TRBJ1-5; no firm D call. In germline, CDR1 is MNHEY, CDR2 SVGAGI. The germline V and J ends were trimmed by 7 bases and 1 base, with 14 bases remaining between them. This CDR3 comprises 15 residues.

The chain is built from TRBV7-9 and TRBJ2-5, with D unclear. CDR1 is SEHNR and CDR2 is FQNEAQ in the germline V gene (reference sequence). With 3 bases removed from V and 5 bases from J, the gap between germline ends came to 10 bases. The CDR3 runs to 13 residues. The CDR3 DNA sequence: TGTGCCAGCAGCTTTCGCCCCGCGGAGACCCAGTACTTC. Translated: CASSFRPAETQYF.

The chain is built from TRBV7-9 and TRBJ1-2; D perhaps matches TRBD1 (5 bases). The CDR3 length is 13 residues. From germline, CDR1 is SEHNR and CDR2 FQNEAQ (reference sequence). Here the CDR3 reads CAVAGGTNYGYTF. The DNA for the CDR3 is TGTGCAGTCGCGGGGGGAACTAACTATGGCTACACCTTC.

This chain connects TRBV7-3 to TRBJ2-1; either TRBD1 or TRBD2 may fit D (5 bases each). The germline V gene has CDR1 SGHTA and CDR2 FQGTGA. V lost 2 bases, J lost 4 bases, and 15 bases lay in between. The CDR3 runs 16 residues. The CDR3 spells CASSLGLGTGYNEQFF. CDR3 in DNA: TGTGCCAGCAGCTTAGGTCTGGGGACGGGTTACAATGAGCAGTTCTTC.

In this sample, this clone turned up a few times. This chain links TRBV4-1 with TRBJ1-2, with 8 nucleotides matching TRBD1. With 3 bases clipped from V and 3 bases from J, the junction kept 6 bases outside the gene matches. Germline values: CDR1 MGHRA, CDR2 YSYEKL. There are 15 residues in the CDR3. The CDR3 spells CASSQTDRVYYGYTF. The CDR3 DNA reads as TGCGCCAGCAGCCAGACGGACAGGGTATACTATGGCTACACCTTC.

CDR3 DNA sequence: TGTGCCAGCAGTTTCCCCACTAGCGGGAGGAGAGACAATGAGCAGTTCTTC. It yields the protein CASSFPTSGRRDNEQFF. The genes are TRBV27 and TRBJ2-1, with 12 bases aligning to TRBD2. Germline V gives CDR1 MNHEY, CDR2 SMNVEV (reference sequence). Trimming at V came to 3 bases and at J to 5 bases, leaving 8 bases not matched to a gene. The CDR3 sequence is 17 residues long.

The chain recombines TRBV7-3 with TRBJ1-1; no clear D. Germline assignment: CDR1 SGHTA and CDR2 FQGTGA. Trimming took 2 bases from V and 2 from J, leaving 9 bases between them. The CDR3 is 14 residues long. CDR3 sequence (DNA): TGTGCCAGCAGCTTAGGCCCCTCCAACACTGAAGCTTTCTTT. It specifies CASSLGPSNTEAFF.

The chain joins TRBV18 to TRBJ2-7; D unclear. This CDR3 spans 14 amino acids. Germline V gene lookup returns CDR1 KGHSH and CDR2 LQKENI. V lost 1 base and J 5 bases, leaving 12 bases between the germline ends. CDR3 sequence reads: CASSPLSVGNEQYF. CDR3 coding DNA: TGTGCCAGCTCACCACTGTCAGTGGGGAACGAGCAGTACTTC.

The chain couples TRBV27 to TRBJ1-4, with TRBD1 matching 9 bases. Looked up from germline, CDR1 is MNHEY and CDR2 is SMNVEV (reference sequence). The CDR3 extends over 19 amino acids. V was pared by 4 bases and J by 0 bases, with 12 bases of the junction left unmatched. For the CDR3, the DNA is TGTGCCAGCAGTTACGTACAGGGGGCGGTCCTGCCAACTAATGAAAAACTGTTTTTT. Translation gives CASSYVQGAVLPTNEKLFF. The full variable domain, its missing parts supplied by reference TRBV27 and TRBJ1-4, is EAQVTQNPRYLITVTGKKLTVTCSQNMNHEYMSWYRQDPGLGLRQIYYSMNVEVTDKGDVPEGYKVSRKEKRNFPLILESPSPNQTSLYFCASSYVQGAVLPTNEKLFFGSGTQLSVL.

This clone has a single count. The V and J genes are TRBV18 and TRBJ1-1; D possibly corresponds to TRBD1 (6 bases). Trimming removed 8 bases from V and 6 bases from J, with 13 bases in between. From germline, CDR1 is KGHSH and CDR2 LQKENI. The CDR3 is 12 amino acids. CDR3 nucleotide sequence: TGTGCCAGCCGAGGGGGGGACGCTGAAGCTTTCTTT. Translation gives CASRGGDAEAFF. The variable domain in full, completed from reference TRBV18 and TRBJ1-1, reads NAGVMQNPRHLVRRRGQEARLRCSPMKGHSHVYWYRQLPEEGLKFMVYLQKENIIDESGMPKERFSAEFPKEGPSILRIQQVVRGDSAAYFCASRGGDAEAFFGQGTRLTVV.

The rearrangement links TRBV4-2 to TRBJ2-5; 11 bases agree with TRBD2. There are 16 residues in the CDR3. With V trimmed by 4 bases and J by 3 bases, 7 bases remained unmatched. Germline V gives CDR1 LGHNA, CDR2 YNFKEQ. The chain's CDR3 is CASSPSPGLAEETQYF. The CDR3 bases are TGTGCCAGCAGCCCCTCACCGGGACTAGCGGAAGAGACCCAGTACTTC.

V gene TRBV5-1 combines with J gene TRBJ1-6, with a tentative D call TRBD1 (6 bases). V lost 0 bases to trimming and J lost 7 bases, with 8 bases between them. The CDR3 extends over 14 amino acids. Germline assignment: CDR1 SGHRS and CDR2 YFSETQ. The CDR3 DNA sequence: TGCGCCAGCAGCTTGGAGGGGGAGAATTCACCCCTCCACTTT. Residues: CASSLEGENSPLHF.

The J gene is TRBJ2-7, the V gene TRBV5-6; TRBD1 is a possible D gene (6 bases). Trimming took off 6 bases at V and 4 bases at J, with 17 bases between the two ends. Germline-derived CDR1 and CDR2 are SGHDT and YYEEEE. The CDR3 length is 14 residues. The CDR3 is CASTPSGQSYEQYF. The CDR3 DNA reads TGTGCCAGCACCCCTAGTGGACAGTCTTACGAGCAGTACTTC.

This clone was observed a few times. The rearrangement links TRBV5-1 to TRBJ1-3; D is unclear. This CDR3 is built from 16 residues. Germline V gives CDR1 SGHRS, CDR2 YFSETQ. V lost 1 base and J 0 bases, leaving 11 bases between the germline ends. The CDR3 sequence: CASSLTSLSSGNTIYF. The CDR3 DNA reads as TGCGCCAGCAGCTTGACCAGCCTCAGCTCTGGAAACACCATATATTTT. Full variable domain (remainder filled in from reference TRBV5-1 and TRBJ1-3): KAGVTQTPRYLIKTRGQQVTLSCSPISGHRSVSWYQQTPGQGLQFLFEYFSETQRNKGNFPGRFSGRQFSNSRSEMNVSTLELGDSALYLCASSLTSLSSGNTIYFGEGSWLTVV.

The V gene is TRBV7-9, the J gene TRBJ1-5; D is possibly TRBD1 (6 bases). V was trimmed by 1 base and J by 3 bases, leaving 10 bases between them. The CDR3 spans 15 residues. Germline loops: CDR1 SEHNR, CDR2 FQNEAQ (reference sequence). The CDR3 protein is CASSLEGGNNQPQHF. The DNA of the CDR3 is TGTGCCAGCAGCTTAGAGGGGGGAAACAATCAGCCCCAGCATTTT.

CDR3 loop: CASSSYRTYEQYF. The CDR3 DNA reads TGTGCCAGCAGTTCGTACCGTACTTACGAGCAGTACTTC. The chain is built from TRBV28 and TRBJ2-7; no reliable D call. This CDR3 is built from 13 residues. Per the germline V gene, CDR1 is MDHEN and CDR2 is SYDVKM. Trimming pared 4 bases from V and 4 bases from J, leaving 11 bases between.

The rearrangement joins TRBV5-4 to TRBJ1-2; no reliable D call. This CDR3 comprises 14 residues. The ends were cut back, 4 bases at V and 8 bases at J, with 18 bases in the middle. Germline lookup yields CDR1 SGHNT and CDR2 YYREEE (reference sequence). The CDR3 nucleotides are TGTGCCAGCAGCGCCCCCAGTTGGGAGAGAGGCTACACCTTC. Protein sequence: CASSAPSWERGYTF.

The V gene is TRBV7-2, the J gene TRBJ1-5, with unresolved D. V was clipped by 5 bases and J by 7 bases, with 12 bases between them. The CDR3 loop spans 13 amino acids. Germline CDR1 and CDR2: SGHTA and FQGNSA. CDR3 sequence reads: CASSPSFGQPQHF. CDR3 sequence (DNA): TGTGCCAGCAGCCCGTCCTTCGGGCAGCCCCAGCATTTT.